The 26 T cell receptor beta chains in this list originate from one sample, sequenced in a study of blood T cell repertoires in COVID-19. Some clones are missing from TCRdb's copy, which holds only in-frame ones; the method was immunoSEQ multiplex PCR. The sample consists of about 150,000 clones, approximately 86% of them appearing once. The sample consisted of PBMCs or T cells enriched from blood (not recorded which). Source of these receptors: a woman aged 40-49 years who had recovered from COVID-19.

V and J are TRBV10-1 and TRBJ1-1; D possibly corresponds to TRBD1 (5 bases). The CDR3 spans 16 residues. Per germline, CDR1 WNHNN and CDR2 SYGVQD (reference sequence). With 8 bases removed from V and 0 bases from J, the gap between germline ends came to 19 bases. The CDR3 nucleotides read TGCGCCAGCGGGGGGACTGCGGACATCATGAACACTGAAGCTTTCTTT. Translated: CASGGTADIMNTEAFF.

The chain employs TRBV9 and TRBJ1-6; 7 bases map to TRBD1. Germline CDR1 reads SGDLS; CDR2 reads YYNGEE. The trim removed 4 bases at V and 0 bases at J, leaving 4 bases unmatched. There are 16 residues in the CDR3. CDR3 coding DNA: TGTGCCAGCAGCCCGGACAGGAGCTCCTATAATTCACCCCTCCACTTT. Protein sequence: CASSPDRSSYNSPLHF.

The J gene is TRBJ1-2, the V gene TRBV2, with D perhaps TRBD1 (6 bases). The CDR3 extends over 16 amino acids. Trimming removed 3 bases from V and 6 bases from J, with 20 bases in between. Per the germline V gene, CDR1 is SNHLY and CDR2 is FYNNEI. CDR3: CASSEDYGQGTNGYTF. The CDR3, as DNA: TGTGCCAGCAGTGAGGATTACGGGCAGGGGACAAATGGCTACACCTTC.

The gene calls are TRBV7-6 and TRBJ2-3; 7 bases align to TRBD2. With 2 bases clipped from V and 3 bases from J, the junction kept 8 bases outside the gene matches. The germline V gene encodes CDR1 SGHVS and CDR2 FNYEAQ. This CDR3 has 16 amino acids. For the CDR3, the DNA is TGTGCCAGCAGCTTAATGAGCGGGATGGCAACAGATACGCAGTATTTT. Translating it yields CASSLMSGMATDTQYF.

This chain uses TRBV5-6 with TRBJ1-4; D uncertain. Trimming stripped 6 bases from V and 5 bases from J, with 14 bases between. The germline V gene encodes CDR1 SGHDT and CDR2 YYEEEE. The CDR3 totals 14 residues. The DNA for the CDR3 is TGTGCCAGCACCCAAAGGCGGATCAATGAAAAACTGTTTTTT. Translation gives CASTQRRINEKLFF.

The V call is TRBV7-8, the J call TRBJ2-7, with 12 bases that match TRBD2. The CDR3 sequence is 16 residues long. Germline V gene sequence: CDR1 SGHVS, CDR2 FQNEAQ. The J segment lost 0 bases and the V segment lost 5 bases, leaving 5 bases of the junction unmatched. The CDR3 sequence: CASSPGLAGSSYEQYF. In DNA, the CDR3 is TGTGCCAGCAGCCCCGGACTAGCGGGGAGCTCCTACGAGCAGTACTTC.

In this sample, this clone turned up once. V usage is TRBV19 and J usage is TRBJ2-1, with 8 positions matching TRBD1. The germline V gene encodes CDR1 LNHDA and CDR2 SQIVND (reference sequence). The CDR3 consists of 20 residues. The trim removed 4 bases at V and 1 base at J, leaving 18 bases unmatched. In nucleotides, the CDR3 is TGTGCCAGTAGTAAAAGGGGGCCGACAGGGGATCTTTCATCCTACAATGAGCAGTTCTTC. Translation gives CASSKRGPTGDLSSYNEQFF.

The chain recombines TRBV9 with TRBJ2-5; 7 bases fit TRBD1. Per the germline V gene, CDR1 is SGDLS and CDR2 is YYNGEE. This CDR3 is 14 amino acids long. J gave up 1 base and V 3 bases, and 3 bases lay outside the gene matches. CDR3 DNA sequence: TGTGCCAGCAGCGCCTACAGGGGCCAAGAGACCCAGTACTTC. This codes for CASSAYRGQETQYF.

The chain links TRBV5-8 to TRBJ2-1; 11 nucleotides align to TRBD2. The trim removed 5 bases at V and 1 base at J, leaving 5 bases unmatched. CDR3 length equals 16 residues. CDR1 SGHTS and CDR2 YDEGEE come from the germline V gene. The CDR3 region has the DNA TGTGCCAGCAGTAAACTAGCGGGAGAGTCCTACAATGAGCAGTTCTTC. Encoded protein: CASSKLAGESYNEQFF.

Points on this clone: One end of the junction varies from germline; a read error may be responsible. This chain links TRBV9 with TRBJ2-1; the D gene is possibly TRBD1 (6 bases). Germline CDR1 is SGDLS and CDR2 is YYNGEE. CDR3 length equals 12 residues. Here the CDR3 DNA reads TGTGCCAGCAGCGTAGAAGGGGGACCTCCGGTCTTC. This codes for CASSVEGGPPVF. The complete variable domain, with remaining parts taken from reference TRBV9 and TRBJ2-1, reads DSGVTQTPKHLITATGQRVTLRCSPRSGDLSVYWYQQSLDQGLQFLIQYYNGEERAKGNILERFSAQQFPDLHSELNLSSLELGDSALYFCASSVEGGPPVFGPGTRLTVL.

CDR3 DNA: TGTGCCAGCTCACGCCGGGACAGGGATTACAATGAGCAGTTCTTC. Its protein product is CASSRRDRDYNEQFF. The chain is built from TRBV18 and TRBJ2-1; 9 bases are a match to TRBD1. The CDR3 covers 15 residues. Germline trimming cut 4 bases from V and 4 bases from J; bases unmatched to any gene: 5. Germline CDR1 and CDR2: KGHSH and LQKENI.

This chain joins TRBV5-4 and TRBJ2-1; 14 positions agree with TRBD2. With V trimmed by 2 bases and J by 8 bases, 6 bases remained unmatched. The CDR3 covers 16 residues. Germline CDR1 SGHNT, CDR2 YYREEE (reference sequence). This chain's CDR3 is CASSFGGLAGVYEQFF. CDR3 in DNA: TGTGCCAGCAGCTTCGGGGGACTAGCGGGAGTCTATGAGCAGTTCTTC.

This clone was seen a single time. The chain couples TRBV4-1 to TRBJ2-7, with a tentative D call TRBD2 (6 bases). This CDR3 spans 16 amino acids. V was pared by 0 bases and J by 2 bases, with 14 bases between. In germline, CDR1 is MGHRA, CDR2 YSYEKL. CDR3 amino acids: CASSQDRGLRTYEQYF. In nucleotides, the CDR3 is TGCGCCAGCAGCCAAGATAGGGGACTGCGTACCTACGAGCAGTACTTC.

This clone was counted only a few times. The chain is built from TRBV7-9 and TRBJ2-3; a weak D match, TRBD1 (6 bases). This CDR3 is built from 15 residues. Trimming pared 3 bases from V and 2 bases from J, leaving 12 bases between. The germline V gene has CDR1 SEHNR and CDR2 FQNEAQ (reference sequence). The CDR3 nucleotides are TGTGCCAGCAGCTTGTCAGGGGACATCACAGATACGCAGTATTTT. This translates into CASSLSGDITDTQYF.

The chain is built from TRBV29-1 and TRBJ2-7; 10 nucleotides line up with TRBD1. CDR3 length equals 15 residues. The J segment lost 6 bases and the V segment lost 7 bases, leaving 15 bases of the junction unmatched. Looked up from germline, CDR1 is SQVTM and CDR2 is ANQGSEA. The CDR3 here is CSAYKSGTGDLEQYF. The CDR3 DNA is TGCAGCGCCTATAAATCCGGGACAGGGGACCTCGAGCAGTACTTC.

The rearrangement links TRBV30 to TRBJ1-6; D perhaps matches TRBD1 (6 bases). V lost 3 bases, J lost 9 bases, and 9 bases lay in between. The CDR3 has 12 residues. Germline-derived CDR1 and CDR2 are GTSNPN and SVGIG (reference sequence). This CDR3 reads CAWRGQFSPLHF. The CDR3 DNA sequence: TGTGCCTGGAGAGGACAGTTTTCACCCCTCCACTTT.

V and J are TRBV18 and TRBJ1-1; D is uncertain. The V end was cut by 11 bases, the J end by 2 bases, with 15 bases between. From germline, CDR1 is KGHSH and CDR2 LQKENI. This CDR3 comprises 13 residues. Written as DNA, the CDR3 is TGTGCCCGAACCAAGGAGGCAAACACTGAAGCTTTCTTT. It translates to CARTKEANTEAFF.

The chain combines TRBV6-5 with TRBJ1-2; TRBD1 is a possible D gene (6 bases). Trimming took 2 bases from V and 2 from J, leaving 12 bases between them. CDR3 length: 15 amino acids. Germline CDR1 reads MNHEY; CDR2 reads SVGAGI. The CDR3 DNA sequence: TGTGCCAGCAGTTACCTACAGGGTAGAAACTATGGCTACACCTTC. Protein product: CASSYLQGRNYGYTF.

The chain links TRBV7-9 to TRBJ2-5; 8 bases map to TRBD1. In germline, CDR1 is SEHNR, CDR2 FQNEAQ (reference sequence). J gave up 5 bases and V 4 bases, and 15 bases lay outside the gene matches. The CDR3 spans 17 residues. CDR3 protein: CASSSTDRVEALETQYF. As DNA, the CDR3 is TGTGCCAGCAGCTCAACGGACAGGGTCGAGGCCCTGGAGACCCAGTACTTC.

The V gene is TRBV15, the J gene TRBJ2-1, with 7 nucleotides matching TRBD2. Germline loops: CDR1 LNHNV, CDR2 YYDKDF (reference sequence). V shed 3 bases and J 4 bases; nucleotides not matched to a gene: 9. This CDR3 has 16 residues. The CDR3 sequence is CATSSPTSSKYNEQFF. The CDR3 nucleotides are TGTGCCACCAGCAGTCCGACTAGCAGCAAATACAATGAGCAGTTCTTC.

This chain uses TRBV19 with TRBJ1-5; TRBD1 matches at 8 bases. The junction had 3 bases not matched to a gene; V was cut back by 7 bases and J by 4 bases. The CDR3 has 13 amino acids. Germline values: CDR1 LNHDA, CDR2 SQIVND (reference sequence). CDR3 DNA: TGTGCCAGTACAGGGGGCAGGAATCAGCCCCAGCATTTT. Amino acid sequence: CASTGGRNQPQHF.

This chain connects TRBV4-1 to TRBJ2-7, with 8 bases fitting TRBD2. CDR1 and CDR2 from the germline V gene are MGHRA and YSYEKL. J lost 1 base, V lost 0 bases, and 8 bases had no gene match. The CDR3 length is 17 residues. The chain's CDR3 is CASSQDQLAEVSYEQYF. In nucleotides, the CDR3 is TGCGCCAGCAGCCAAGATCAACTAGCGGAGGTATCCTACGAGCAGTACTTC.

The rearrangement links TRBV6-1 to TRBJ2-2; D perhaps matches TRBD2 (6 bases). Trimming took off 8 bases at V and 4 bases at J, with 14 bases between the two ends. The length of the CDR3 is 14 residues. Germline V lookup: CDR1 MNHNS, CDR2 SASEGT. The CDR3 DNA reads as TGTGCCAGCTACGGACGGGGGTTCACCGGGGAGCTGTTTTTT. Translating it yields CASYGRGFTGELFF.

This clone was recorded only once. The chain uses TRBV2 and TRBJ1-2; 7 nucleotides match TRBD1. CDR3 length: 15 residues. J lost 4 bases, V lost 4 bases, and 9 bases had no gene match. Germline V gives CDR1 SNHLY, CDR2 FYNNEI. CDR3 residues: CASSATGIHLYGYTF. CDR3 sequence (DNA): TGTGCCAGCAGTGCGACAGGGATACATCTCTATGGCTACACCTTC.

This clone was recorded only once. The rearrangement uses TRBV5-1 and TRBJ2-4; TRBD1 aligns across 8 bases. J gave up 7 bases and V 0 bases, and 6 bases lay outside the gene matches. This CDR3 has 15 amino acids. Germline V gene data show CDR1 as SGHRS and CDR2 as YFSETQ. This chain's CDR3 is CASSLEGTGINIQYF. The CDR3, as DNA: TGCGCCAGCAGCTTGGAGGGGACAGGCATCAACATTCAGTACTTC.

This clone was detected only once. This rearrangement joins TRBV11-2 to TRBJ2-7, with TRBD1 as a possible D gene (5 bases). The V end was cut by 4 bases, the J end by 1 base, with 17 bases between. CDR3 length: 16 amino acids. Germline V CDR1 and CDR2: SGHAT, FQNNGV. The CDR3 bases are TGTGCCAGCAGCTCCGTCGTAAGGGGATCGTCCTACGAGCAGTACTTC. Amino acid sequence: CASSSVVRGSSYEQYF.